Below, 5 T cell receptor beta chains from the same sample are listed, as sequenced in a study of shared clonotypes between healthy human individuals. Naive CD8 populations comprised CD45RO-negative cells positively selected for CCR7, excluding terminally differentiated effector memory CD45RA+ cells. Sequenced by immunoSEQ multiplex PCR; TCRdb stores in-frame clones only, minus some. The sample has 760,000 or so clones, around 96% seen once. Sequenced material: naive CD8+ T cells sorted from blood. The receptor source for this set is a man younger than 45 in good health.

V is TRBV10-1 and J is TRBJ2-3; TRBD2 agrees at 9 bases. The V gene's germline CDR1 is WNHNN and CDR2 SYGVQD (reference sequence). The CDR3 is made up of 16 amino acids. V lost 1 base to trimming and J lost 5 bases; unmatched junction nucleotides: 7. The DNA of the CDR3 is TGCGCCAGCAGTGAGTTCGGCGGGAGGGATGGAGATACGCAGTATTTT. This sequence encodes CASSEFGGRDGDTQYF.

The chain links TRBV29-1 to TRBJ1-1; possible D gene TRBD1, 6 bases. Germline V lookup: CDR1 SQVTM, CDR2 ANQGSEA. With 4 bases removed from V and 7 bases from J, the gap between germline ends came to 19 bases. This CDR3 is 14 amino acids long. The CDR3 region has the DNA TGCAGCGTTGTCGCGCCAGGGGATACAAGTGAAGCTTTCTTT. Translated, it gives CSVVAPGDTSEAFF.

The chain joins TRBV13 to TRBJ2-2, with D possibly being TRBD2 (6 bases). CDR1 PRHDT and CDR2 FYEKMQ come from the germline V gene (reference sequence). Trimming took 5 bases from V and 7 from J, leaving 8 bases between them. CDR3 length: 12 residues. The CDR3 DNA sequence: TGTGCCAGCAGCACCGGGGGCGGGGAGCTGTTTTTT. The encoded protein is CASSTGGGELFF. The complete variable domain, with remaining parts taken from reference TRBV13 and TRBJ2-2, reads AAGVIQSPRHLIKEKRETATLKCYPIPRHDTVYWYQQGPGQDPQFLISFYEKMQSDKGSIPDRFSAQQFSDYHSELNMSSLELGDSALYFCASSTGGGELFFGEGSRLTVL.

The V call is TRBV5-1, the J call TRBJ2-1; 8 nucleotides align to TRBD1. V shed 2 bases and J 4 bases; nucleotides not matched to a gene: 2. CDR1 and CDR2 (germline): SGHRS, YFSETQ. The CDR3 is made up of 14 amino acids. The CDR3 DNA reads as TGCGCCAGCAGCTTTCGGACAGGGTACAATGAGCAGTTCTTC. The encoded protein is CASSFRTGYNEQFF.

The chain carries TRBV10-1 and TRBJ2-1; TRBD2 aligns across 12 bases. J lost 6 bases, V lost 4 bases, and 4 bases had no gene match. Germline lookup yields CDR1 WNHNN and CDR2 SYGVQD (reference sequence). The CDR3 sequence is 15 residues long. CDR3 in DNA: TGCGCCAGCAGTGCTGGACTAGCGGGAAGCAATGAGCAGTTCTTC. Encoded protein: CASSAGLAGSNEQFF.